Listed below are T cell receptor beta chains from one sample, sequenced in a study of identifying expanded T cells in peripheral blood. Assay used: immunoSEQ multiplex PCR; TCRdb lists only in-frame clones, some missing. Altogether some 96,000 clones are present, approximately 89% being singletons, with the ten largest covering 5% to 6.5%. Sequenced sample: blood. The receptors stem from a person aged 18 to 75 in good health. CDR3s include the opening cysteine and the closing phenylalanine or tryptophan. D genes are given only for firm matches. Not every row has a clone size; where given, it reads once, few, many or a size class.

v_call	d_call	clone_size	j_call	cdr3_nt	cdr3_aa
TRBV7-9	NA	NA	TRBJ1-2	TGTGCCAGCAGCTCAGGGGCGCTCAACTATGGCTACACCTTC	CASSSGALNYGYTF
TRBV30	NA	few	TRBJ1-2	TGTGCCTGGGCGACAGGCTCCACCTACACCTTC	CAWATGSTYTF
TRBV29-1	NA	NA	TRBJ2-1	TGCAGCGTTGATGTCGGTTACAATGAGCAGTTCTTC	CSVDVGYNEQFF
TRBV9	NA	NA	TRBJ1-3	TGTGCCAGCAGCGAGACGAAGAGAGAGTTACATTTT	CASSETKRELHF
TRBV5-1	NA	NA	TRBJ1-1	TGCGCCAGCAGGGAAGGAAACACTGAAGCTTTCTTT	CASREGNTEAFF
TRBV6-1	TRBD2	NA	TRBJ2-7	TGTGCCAGCAGTGAGCTAGCGGGGAGCTCCTACGAGCAGTACTTC	CASSELAGSSYEQYF
TRBV7-9	NA	NA	TRBJ2-1	TGTGCCAGCAGCCGGGACACCGGGAGCTCCTACAATGAGCAGTTCTTC	CASSRDTGSSYNEQFF
TRBV7-5	NA	NA	TRBJ1-1	TGTGTCAGTAGGAGGGGACGTTGGAAGGTGGTGAACACTGAAGCTTTCTTT	CVSRRGRWKVVNTEAFF
TRBV7-2	NA	few	TRBJ1-6	TGTGCCAGCAGCCTTGGAAGAGGGTATAATTCACCCCTCCACTTT	CASSLGRGYNSPLHF
TRBV7-2	NA	NA	TRBJ2-5	TGTGCCAGCAGCTTAGATCTTGGAGGGGAAGAGACCCAGTACTTC	CASSLDLGGEETQYF
TRBV7-8	NA	NA	TRBJ1-1	TGTGCCAGCAGCTCACGAGGCACTGAAGCTTTCTTT	CASSSRGTEAFF
TRBV19	TRBD2	once	TRBJ2-1	TGTGCCAGTAGTATTGGTAGCGGGGCGATCAATGAGCAGTTCTTC	CASSIGSGAINEQFF
TRBV11-3	NA	NA	TRBJ2-7	TGTGCCAGCAGCCGTGGGAGCAGGGGGGACTACGAGCAGTACTTC	CASSRGSRGDYEQYF
TRBV5-1	NA	NA	TRBJ2-5	TGCGCCAGCAGCTTTTTGGAGACCCAGTACTTC	CASSFLETQYF
TRBV19	NA	NA	TRBJ2-2	TGTGCCAGTAGTAAAACAGGGATGAGTACCGGGGAGCTGTTTTTT	CASSKTGMSTGELFF
TRBV18	NA	once	TRBJ1-4	TGTGCCAGCTCACCGTCGAGGGGGGCAACTAATGAAAAACTGTTTTTT	CASSPSRGATNEKLFF
TRBV27	NA	NA	TRBJ2-1	TGTGCCAGCAGTTGGCGTTTGGCTGAGGGGTATGAGCAGTTCTTC	CASSWRLAEGYEQFF
TRBV7-9	NA	NA	TRBJ1-2	TGTGCCAGCAGCCTCGAGAACCTCCGTCGAGATGGCTACACCTTC	CASSLENLRRDGYTF
TRBV7-9	NA	few	TRBJ2-5	TGTGCCAGCAGCTTCGCTCCAGGGGGGCTAGAGACCCAGTACTTC	CASSFAPGGLETQYF
TRBV11-3	NA	NA	TRBJ2-3	TGTGCCAGCAGCTCGACAGATACGCAGTATTTT	CASSSTDTQYF
TRBV7-2	NA	NA	TRBJ2-7	TGTGCCAGCAGCTTTCGGGCCTACGAGCAGTACTTC	CASSFRAYEQYF
TRBV9	NA	NA	TRBJ2-1	TGTGCCAGCAGCCGGGACGGCTCCTACAATGAGCAGTTCTTC	CASSRDGSYNEQFF
TRBV4-3	NA	NA	TRBJ1-4	TGCGCCAGCAGCCAAGTGCGGTTTGCAACTAATGAAAAACTGTTTTTT	CASSQVRFATNEKLFF
TRBV2	NA	NA	TRBJ1-5	TGTGCCAGCAGTGATGGGGGGCCTGGCCAGCCCCAGCATTTT	CASSDGGPGQPQHF
TRBV7-2	TRBD1	NA	TRBJ1-1	TGTGCCAGCAGCCTTATAGACAGGGATCGAGCTTTCTTT	CASSLIDRDRAFF
TRBV10-1	NA	NA	TRBJ2-6	TGCGCCAGCAGCAACCAGACAGGCGTATTCTCTGGGGCCAACGTCCTGACTTTC	CASSNQTGVFSGANVLTF
TRBV15	NA	NA	TRBJ1-1	TGTGCCACCAGCAGGTCGTCGGCAGGGTGGAAGTACACTGAAGCTTTCTTT	CATSRSSAGWKYTEAFF
TRBV30	TRBD2	NA	TRBJ2-1	TGTGCCTGGAGTCTCGGGACTAGCGGATACAATGAGCAGTTCTTC	CAWSLGTSGYNEQFF
TRBV12-5	NA	NA	TRBJ1-4	TGTGCTAGTGGAGTCCCGGGTAATGAAAAACTGTTTTTT	CASGVPGNEKLFF
TRBV7-9	NA	NA	TRBJ1-1	TGTGCCAGCAGCTCATACACTGAAGCTTTCTTT	CASSSYTEAFF
TRBV4-3	TRBD1	NA	TRBJ1-2	TGCGCCAGCAGCCAAGAGACAGGGGGCATCTGGGGCTACACCTTC	CASSQETGGIWGYTF
TRBV13	NA	NA	TRBJ1-1	TGTGCCAGCAGCTTGGGTACTAATGCCGGGACGCCGAACACTGAAGCTTTCTTT	CASSLGTNAGTPNTEAFF
TRBV13	NA	NA	TRBJ2-7	TGTGCCAGCAGCTTTGGACGGGTGTTGTCGATTGAGCAGTACTTC	CASSFGRVLSIEQYF
TRBV6-6	NA	NA	TRBJ2-5	TGTGCCAGCGTTGGGGGGAATCAAGAGACCCAGTACTTC	CASVGGNQETQYF
TRBV27	TRBD1	NA	TRBJ1-1	TGTGCCAGCAGTGGGGACAGAGCAGCCACTGAAGCTTTCTTT	CASSGDRAATEAFF
TRBV19	NA	NA	TRBJ2-6	TGTGCCAGTAGTATGGAGAGCTCTGGGGCCAACGTCCTGACTTTC	CASSMESSGANVLTF
TRBV2	NA	NA	TRBJ1-1	TGTGCCAGCAGTGTTGGCAGTGAGGCGCTGAACACTGAAGCTTTCTTT	CASSVGSEALNTEAFF
TRBV7-8	NA	NA	TRBJ2-7	TGTGCCAGCGGACCCACGGGAGTCTACGAGCAGTACTTC	CASGPTGVYEQYF
TRBV4-1	NA	NA	TRBJ2-7	TGCGCCGGCAGCCAGCCTAGGATCGGCTACGAGCAGTACTTC	CAGSQPRIGYEQYF
TRBV19	NA	NA	TRBJ2-3	TGTGCCAGTAGACACAGGGTTATGGTAGATACGCAGTATTTT	CASRHRVMVDTQYF
TRBV6-1	TRBD1	NA	TRBJ2-2	TGTGCCAGCAGTGAAAGGGGACAGGCCCCCGGGGAGCTGTTTTTT	CASSERGQAPGELFF
TRBV7-3	NA	NA	TRBJ2-7	TGTGCCAGCAGCTTAACGGGAGACCCATCCTACGAGCAGTACTTC	CASSLTGDPSYEQYF
TRBV18	NA	NA	TRBJ1-5	TGTGCCAGCTCACCGAGGCAGGGGAACGTTCAGCCCCAGCATTTT	CASSPRQGNVQPQHF
TRBV4-1	TRBD2	once	TRBJ2-1	TGCGCCAGCAGCCAAGAGTTTGGGACTAGCGGCTCCTACAATGAGCAGTTCTTC	CASSQEFGTSGSYNEQFF
TRBV7-6	NA	NA	TRBJ2-5	TGTGCCAGCAAGGGAGATTTGGAGGAGACCCAGTACTTC	CASKGDLEETQYF
TRBV10-3	TRBD1	few	TRBJ1-1	TGTGCCATCAGTGTAGACAGGGGGAACACTGAAGCTTTCTTT	CAISVDRGNTEAFF
TRBV10-2	TRBD1	once	TRBJ1-5	TGCGCCAGCAGTGAACAGGGGAATCAGCCCCAGCATTTT	CASSEQGNQPQHF
TRBV19	NA	NA	TRBJ1-3	TGTGCCAGTAGTCCTTCCGGTCGCTCTGGAAACACCATATATTTT	CASSPSGRSGNTIYF
TRBV5-6	NA	once	TRBJ1-2	TGTGCCAGCAGGACACTTAACGGGTATGGCTACACCTTC	CASRTLNGYGYTF
TRBV7-9	NA	once	TRBJ1-1	TGTGCCAGCAGCCTTTCGAACACTGAAGCTTTCTTT	CASSLSNTEAFF
TRBV4-1	NA	NA	TRBJ1-1	TGCGCCAGCAGCCAAGTTTCCGATAACACTGAAGCTTTCTTT	CASSQVSDNTEAFF
TRBV6-5	NA	NA	TRBJ1-6	TGTGCCGGGGCCCTCACACGGAATTCACCCCTCCACTTT	CAGALTRNSPLHF
TRBV6-6	TRBD1	NA	TRBJ2-5	TGTGCCAGCACCGGGGTCCTATGGGACAGGAAAGAGACCCAGTACTTC	CASTGVLWDRKETQYF